This record looks at one T cell receptor (beta chain) sequence and its context. Antigen: not known. The record originates from a study of response to subunit inactivated influenza vaccine. Findings and limits, study-wide: After each seasonal influenza vaccination, few new T cells are recruited, the authors suggested.

Using its own MiXCR run on the RT-PCR reads, TCRdb lists one record per CDR3 protein. Among some 300,000 distinct CDR3 sequences listed, around 22% were seen once. CDR3 length: 14 residues. V trimming: 5 bases; J trimming: 4 bases; junction bases outside the gene matches: 1. Germline-derived CDR1 and CDR2 are DFQATT and SNEGSKA (reference sequence). V usage is TRBV20-1 and J usage is TRBJ2-3, with TRBD2 matching over 15 bases. This receptor was obtained from a man aged 50-75 years who received an inactivated influenza vaccine. The input for sequencing was PBMCs from blood, taken less than 22 months after vaccination. CDR3 region: CSAWTSGRADTQYF. DNA for the CDR3: TGCAGTGCTTGGACTAGCGGGAGGGCAGATACGCAGTATTTT.